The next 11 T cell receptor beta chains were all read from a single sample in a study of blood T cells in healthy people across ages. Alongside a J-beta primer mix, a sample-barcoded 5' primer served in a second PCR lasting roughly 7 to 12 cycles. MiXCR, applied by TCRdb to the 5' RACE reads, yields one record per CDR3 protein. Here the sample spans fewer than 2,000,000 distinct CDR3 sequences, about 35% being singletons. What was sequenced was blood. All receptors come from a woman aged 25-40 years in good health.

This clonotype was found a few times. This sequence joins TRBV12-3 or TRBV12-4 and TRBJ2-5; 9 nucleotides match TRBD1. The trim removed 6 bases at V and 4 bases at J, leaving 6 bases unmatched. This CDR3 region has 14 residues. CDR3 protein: CASRAGTGLETQYF. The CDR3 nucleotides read TGTGCCAGCAGGGCCGGGACAGGGTTAGAGACCCAGTACTTC.

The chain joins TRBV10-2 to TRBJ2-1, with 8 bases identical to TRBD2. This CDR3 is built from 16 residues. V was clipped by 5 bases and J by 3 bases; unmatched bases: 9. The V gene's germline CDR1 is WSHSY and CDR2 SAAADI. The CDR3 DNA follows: TGCGCCAGCAGTCCTAGACGAGCGGGAGACTACAATGAGCAGTTCTTC. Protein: CASSPRRAGDYNEQFF.

The CDR3 loop reads CSARKTGNEERTNEKLFF. The CDR3 region has the DNA TGCAGTGCTAGGAAGACAGGGAATGAGGAACGAACTAATGAAAAACTGTTTTTT. The V gene is TRBV20-1, the J gene TRBJ1-4; 7 bases line up with TRBD1. The V gene end was trimmed by 3 bases and the J gene end by 1 base; junction bases not matched to a gene: 14. The CDR3 is 18 residues long. Germline CDR1 DFQATT, CDR2 SNEGSKA (reference sequence).

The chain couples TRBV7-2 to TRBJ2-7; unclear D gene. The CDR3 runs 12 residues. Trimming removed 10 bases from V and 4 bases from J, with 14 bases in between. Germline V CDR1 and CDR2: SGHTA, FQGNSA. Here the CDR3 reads CATREMDYEQYF. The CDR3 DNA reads TGTGCCACCCGAGAGATGGATTACGAGCAGTACTTC.

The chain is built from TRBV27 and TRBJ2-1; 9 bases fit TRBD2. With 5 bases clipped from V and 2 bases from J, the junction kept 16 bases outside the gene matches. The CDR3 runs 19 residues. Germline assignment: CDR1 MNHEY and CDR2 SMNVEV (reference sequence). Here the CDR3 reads CASSPLGLAGRSPYNEQFF. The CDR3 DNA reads TGTGCCAGCAGTCCCCTAGGGCTAGCGGGACGGAGCCCCTACAATGAGCAGTTCTTC.

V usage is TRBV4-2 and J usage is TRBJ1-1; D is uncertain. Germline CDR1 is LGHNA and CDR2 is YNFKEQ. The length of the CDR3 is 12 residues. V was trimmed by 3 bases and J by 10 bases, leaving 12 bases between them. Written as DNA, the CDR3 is TGTGCCAGCAGCCAGCATACACTCGGAGCTTTCTTT. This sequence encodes CASSQHTLGAFF.

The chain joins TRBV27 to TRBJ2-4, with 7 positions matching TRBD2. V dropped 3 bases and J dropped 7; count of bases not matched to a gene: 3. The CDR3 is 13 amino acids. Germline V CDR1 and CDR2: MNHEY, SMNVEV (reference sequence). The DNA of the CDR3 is TGTGCCAGCAGTTTTACCGGGGGGAACATTCAGTACTTC. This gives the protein CASSFTGGNIQYF.

This chain's CDR3 is CASSALGQGRKNIQYF. The CDR3 DNA reads TGTGCCAGCAGCGCCCTTGGACAGGGGCGCAAAAACATTCAGTACTTC. This chain uses TRBV13 with TRBJ2-4; 9 bases are shared with TRBD1. The V and J ends lost 5 bases and 3 bases, in that order; junction bases with no gene match: 8. This CDR3 spans 16 amino acids. Germline CDR1 is PRHDT and CDR2 is FYEKMQ (reference sequence).

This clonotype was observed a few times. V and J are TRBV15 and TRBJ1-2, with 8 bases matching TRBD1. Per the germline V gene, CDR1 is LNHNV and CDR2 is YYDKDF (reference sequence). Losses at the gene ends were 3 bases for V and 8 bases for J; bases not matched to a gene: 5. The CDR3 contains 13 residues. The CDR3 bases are TGTGCCACCAGCAGGGACAGGGCTGGAGGCTACACCTTC. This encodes CATSRDRAGGYTF.

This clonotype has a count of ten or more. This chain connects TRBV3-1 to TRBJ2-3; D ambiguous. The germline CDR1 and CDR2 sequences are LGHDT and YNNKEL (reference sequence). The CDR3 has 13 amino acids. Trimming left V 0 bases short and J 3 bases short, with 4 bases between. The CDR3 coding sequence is TGTGCCAGCAGCCAAGATCAAACAGATACGCAGTATTTT. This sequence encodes CASSQDQTDTQYF.

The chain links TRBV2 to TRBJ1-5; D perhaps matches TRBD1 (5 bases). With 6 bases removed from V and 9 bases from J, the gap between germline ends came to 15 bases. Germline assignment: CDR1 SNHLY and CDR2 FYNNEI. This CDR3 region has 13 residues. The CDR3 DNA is TGTGCCAGCAGCCCAGAGGGGAATGGGCCCCAGCATTTT. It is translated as CASSPEGNGPQHF. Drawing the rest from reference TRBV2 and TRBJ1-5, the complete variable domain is EPEVTQTPSHQVTQMGQEVILRCVPISNHLYFYWYRQILGQKVEFLVSFYNNEISEKSEIFDDQFSVERPDGSNFTLKIRSTKLEDSAMYFCASSPEGNGPQHFGDGTRLSIL.